The entry below describes one TCR beta chain. One end of the junction does not line up with germline, which may come from a read error. Other DNA sequences in this specimen translate into the identical CDR3. Only in-frame clones appear in the TCRdb table, and some are missing; sequencing was by immunoSEQ multiplex PCR. The sample holds 70,000 to 85,000 clones; roughly 91% are singletons and the top ten take 17%. The sample originates from a study of control samples from healthy donors and cancer patients. CDR3 size: 19 residues. The germline CDR1 and CDR2 sequences are SGHRS and YFSETQ. The chain carries TRBV5-1 and TRBJ2-2; no clear D gene. This clonotype was obtained from a man aged 45-65 years in good health. Sample: blood. The CDR3 nucleotides are TGCGCCAGCAGCTTGCAATGGACCCGAGCGTCAGCGAATACCGGGGAGCTGTTTTTT. It specifies CASSLQWTRASANTGELFF.